Sequencing of this T cell receptor beta chain was carried out in a study of control samples from healthy donors and cancer patients. Profiled with immunoSEQ multiplex PCR; TCRdb holds only in-frame clones, not every one. This sample yields over 100,000 clones, of which roughly 92% are seen a single time; around 5.8% belongs to the top ten. Germline loops: CDR1 SNHLY, CDR2 FYNNEI. CDR3 length: 18 amino acids. Trimming cost V 6 bases and J 7 bases; bases outside gene matches: 18. Sequenced input: blood. This receptor was obtained from a man between 18 and 29 years old in good health. The chain joins TRBV2 to TRBJ1-4, with TRBD1 matching over 9 bases. CDR3 nucleotides: TGTGCCAGCAGGCAACAACGAGGGGACAGGGCCTCCCCTGAAAAACTGTTTTTT. Amino acids: CASRQQRGDRASPEKLFF.